These 5 T cell receptor beta chains were all obtained from the same sample, sequenced in a study of blood T cell repertoires in COVID-19. TCRdb's copy holds only in-frame clones and misses some; the assay was immunoSEQ multiplex PCR. The table has roughly 110,000 clones, about three quarters seen once; the top ten hold roughly 4%. The sequencing sample was made of peripheral blood. These receptor sequences come from a man aged 65-85 years with acute or convalescent COVID-19.

J is TRBJ1-1 and V is TRBV6-6, with TRBD1 as a possible D gene (6 bases). Germline V lookup: CDR1 MNHNY, CDR2 SVGAGI (reference sequence). The CDR3 runs 15 residues. V was trimmed by 6 bases and J by 7 bases, leaving 21 bases between them. Written as DNA, the CDR3 is TGTGCCAGCAGCAAAGGGGGTGGGGGATTTGGTGAAGCTTTCTTT. Protein product: CASSKGGGGFGEAFF.

The rearrangement uses TRBV24-1 and TRBJ2-3; 10 bases map to TRBD1. CDR1 and CDR2 (germline): KGHDR, SFDVKD. The CDR3 is 13 amino acids. Germline trimming cut 9 bases from V and 4 bases from J; bases unmatched to any gene: 3. The CDR3 DNA sequence: TGTGCCACCGGGACAGGGGTATCAGATACGCAGTATTTT. Its protein is CATGTGVSDTQYF.

J is TRBJ2-5 and V is TRBV7-8, with 10 positions matching TRBD2. V shed 2 bases and J 6 bases; nucleotides not matched to a gene: 9. Per the germline V gene, CDR1 is SGHVS and CDR2 is FQNEAQ. This CDR3 is 16 amino acids long. The chain's CDR3 is CASSLRLAGAEKTQYF. The CDR3 coding sequence is TGTGCCAGCAGCTTAAGGCTAGCGGGGGCAGAAAAGACCCAGTACTTC.

The chain recombines TRBV6-5 with TRBJ2-5; D is uncertain. The CDR3 runs 14 residues. Trimming shortened V by 7 bases and J by 5 bases, and 17 bases separated the two germline ends. The germline V gene encodes CDR1 MNHEY and CDR2 SVGAGI. CDR3 nucleotide sequence: TGTGCCAGCACCCGCGACCGACTTGGGGAGACCCAGTACTTC. Its protein product is CASTRDRLGETQYF.

The chain has TRBV9 and TRBJ1-3; perhaps TRBD1 as D (6 bases). The CDR3 is 13 amino acids. Trimming took off 0 bases at V and 11 bases at J, with 12 bases between the two ends. Germline lookup yields CDR1 SGDLS and CDR2 YYNGEE. The CDR3 DNA sequence: TGTGCCAGCAGCGTAGGCGGGGGCCTCCCCATATATTTT. Protein product: CASSVGGGLPIYF.